These 13 T cell receptor beta chains originate from one sample sequenced in a study of cytomegalovirus exposure and HLA in healthy donors. This PCR relied on a set of 60 Vbeta primers and 13 Jbeta primers. The method was immunoSEQ multiplex PCR; TCRdb's version includes in-frame clones alone and lacks a portion of them. The repertoire holds just under 95,000 clones, approximately 84% seen once, with about 1.2% in the top ten. Sequences were obtained from PBMCs. The receptors here all came from a girl aged 2 to 9 in good health and CMV-seropositive.

The count of this clone is one. This sequence joins TRBV19 and TRBJ2-5, with D perhaps TRBD2 (5 bases). Germline-derived CDR1 and CDR2 are LNHDA and SQIVND (reference sequence). The CDR3 is 14 amino acids. V gave up 5 bases and J gave up 1 base, with 11 bases separating them. The CDR3 loop is CASSVTSAQETQYF. Written as DNA, the CDR3 is TGTGCCAGTAGTGTTACTAGTGCCCAAGAGACCCAGTACTTC.

This clone has more than one count but fewer than ten. The chain recombines TRBV2 with TRBJ2-1, with D perhaps matching TRBD1 (6 bases). V shed 3 bases and J shed 4 bases, with 13 bases lying between them. Germline values: CDR1 SNHLY, CDR2 FYNNEI. The CDR3 is 15 amino acids. This CDR3 reads CASSDSQGSYNEQFF. The CDR3 DNA follows: TGTGCCAGCAGTGATTCCCAGGGGAGTTACAATGAGCAGTTCTTC.

The chain carries TRBV2 and TRBJ2-7; possible D gene TRBD2, 6 bases. The CDR3 runs 15 residues. V dropped 5 bases and J dropped 1 base, with 15 bases sitting between them. The germline gives CDR1 SNHLY, CDR2 FYNNEI. The CDR3 sequence is CASSLGAGASYEQYF. The CDR3 coding sequence is TGTGCCAGCAGTTTAGGAGCGGGCGCTTCCTACGAGCAGTACTTC.

The V call is TRBV27, the J call TRBJ1-2; TRBD1 matches at 8 bases. Per the germline V gene, CDR1 is MNHEY and CDR2 is SMNVEV (reference sequence). The CDR3 is 16 amino acids. With 0 bases clipped from V and 5 bases from J, the junction kept 8 bases outside the gene matches. The DNA of the CDR3 is TGTGCCAGCAGTTTATCGTGGGACAGGATTAAGTATGGCTACACCTTC. As protein: CASSLSWDRIKYGYTF.

V and J are TRBV6-6 and TRBJ2-7, with 9 bases that match TRBD2. CDR1 MNHNY and CDR2 SVGAGI come from the germline V gene (reference sequence). The V gene end was trimmed by 3 bases and the J gene end by 4 bases; junction bases not matched to a gene: 4. The CDR3 has 14 residues. The CDR3 reads CASSYGAGGYEQYF. The CDR3 DNA is TGTGCCAGCAGTTATGGGGCGGGAGGGTACGAGCAGTACTTC.

In DNA, the CDR3 is TGTGCCAGCAAGGGGGTGGGAAATCAGCCCCAGCATTTT. Translation gives CASKGVGNQPQHF. V usage is TRBV27 and J usage is TRBJ1-5; maybe TRBD1 (6 bases). This CDR3 contains 13 residues. With 7 bases removed from V and 4 bases from J, the gap between germline ends came to 11 bases. Germline CDR1 reads MNHEY; CDR2 reads SMNVEV (reference sequence).

The chain recombines TRBV28 with TRBJ1-5, with 7 bases lining up with TRBD1. The CDR3 length is 17 residues. Trimming cost V 6 bases and J 5 bases; bases outside gene matches: 16. CDR1 is MDHEN and CDR2 is SYDVKM in the germline V gene. In nucleotides, the CDR3 is TGTGCCAGCAGCCAAACTAAACCGGGACAGCTACATCAGCCCCAGCATTTT. Its translation is CASSQTKPGQLHQPQHF.

In DNA form, the CDR3 reads TGTGCCAGCAGTTGGACTAGGGGCACAGATACGCAGTATTTT. It specifies CASSWTRGTDTQYF. This sequence joins TRBV6-5 and TRBJ2-3; 7 nucleotides line up with TRBD2. The V and J ends lost 4 bases and 1 base, in that order; junction bases with no gene match: 2. This CDR3 contains 14 residues. From germline, CDR1 is MNHEY and CDR2 SVGAGI.

V gene TRBV27 combines with J gene TRBJ2-2; maybe TRBD2 (5 bases). The V and J ends lost 0 bases and 1 base respectively, with 12 bases between them. Germline loops: CDR1 MNHEY, CDR2 SMNVEV (reference sequence). The CDR3 extends over 17 amino acids. CDR3 sequence reads: CASSLSSGNLNTGELFF. The CDR3 DNA reads TGTGCCAGCAGTTTATCCTCGGGGAATCTGAACACCGGGGAGCTGTTTTTT.

The chain uses TRBV2 and TRBJ2-7; 7 bases align to TRBD1. Germline lookup yields CDR1 SNHLY and CDR2 FYNNEI. The CDR3 length is 13 residues. J was trimmed by 4 bases and V by 7 bases; bases with no gene match: 7. Here the CDR3 reads CASKTGPQYEQYF. DNA for the CDR3: TGTGCCAGCAAGACAGGGCCGCAATACGAGCAGTACTTC.

This sequence joins TRBV4-2 and TRBJ2-7; no reliable D call. Germline CDR1 LGHNA, CDR2 YNFKEQ. The CDR3 is 13 amino acids. Trimming removed 4 bases from V and 3 bases from J, with 10 bases in between. The CDR3 loop is CASSPTTHYEQYF. CDR3 DNA: TGTGCCAGCAGCCCCACAACACACTACGAGCAGTACTTC.

The V call is TRBV11-2, the J call TRBJ1-1, with TRBD1 as a possible D gene (6 bases). V dropped 1 base and J dropped 0 bases, with 9 bases sitting between them. The germline V gene encodes CDR1 SGHAT and CDR2 FQNNGV. The CDR3 spans 15 residues. The CDR3 DNA is TGTGCCAGCAGCTTAGTAGGACAGCTGAACACTGAAGCTTTCTTT. Its translation is CASSLVGQLNTEAFF.

CDR3 residues: CASSLPGTAISYGYTF. For the CDR3, the DNA is TGTGCCAGCAGCTTACCGGGGACAGCGATCTCCTATGGCTACACCTTC. V usage is TRBV7-9 and J usage is TRBJ1-2, with 7 bases fitting TRBD1. Germline values: CDR1 SEHNR, CDR2 FQNEAQ (reference sequence). V shed 2 bases, J shed 4 bases, and the junction held 10 bases outside the gene matches. The CDR3 runs 16 residues.